The clone carrying this T cell receptor (beta chain) was detected only a few times. Its matching antigen is unknown. Germline CDR1 reads SNHLY; CDR2 reads FYNNEI. The CDR3 has 14 amino acids. V lost 4 bases and J 3 bases, leaving 12 bases between the germline ends. The sample is drawn from a study of metastatic and nonmetastatic thyroid tumors. There were no patients who had received any treatment before thyroid surgery. Original handling: Clinicopathological groups of papillary thyroid cancer showed CDR3 differences that were used to build a distant-metastasis classifier. TCRdb re-clonotyped the PCR reads through MiXCR. V and J calls and clone size were set by TCRdb, not the authors. This repertoire shows under 5,000 clones, 35% found once; its top ten account for 38%. Points from the study as a whole: The reported finding was significantly higher TCR beta diversity in malignant thyroid tumors relative to benign nodules, in blood and tumor.

This chain links TRBV2 with TRBJ1-2; D remains ambiguous. The specimen was adjacent normal tissue. The sequence was obtained from a male donor with papillary thyroid cancer or a benign thyroid nodule (not recorded which). Some clones in this sample may be carry-over from other donors' samples. As DNA, the CDR3 is TGTGCCAGCAGTGGAGCATACGGTTACTATGGCTACACCTTC. Translated: CASSGAYGYYGYTF.